This note documents a single T cell receptor beta chain sequence. Antigen specificity is unknown. Germline V gene sequence: CDR1 SGDLS, CDR2 YYNGEE. This CDR3 contains 15 residues. Between the trimmed V and J ends, which lost 3 bases and 8 bases, there was a span of 20 bases. This sample was taken from a study of shared clonotypes between healthy human individuals. On the study more broadly: The donor pool was made up of two women and a few men aged 18 to 49. Overall study results and limits: Blood was the only sampled material, and tissue repertoires likely differ. For naive CD4 cells, roughly 5% of clonotypes were shared across a few donors.

Sequenced by immunoSEQ multiplex PCR; TCRdb stores in-frame clones only, minus some. The sample holds roughly 2.5 million clones, around 94% seen once. The sequencing input was naive CD4+ T cells sorted from blood. The sample's subset: CD45RA+ positively selected. V gene TRBV9 combines with J gene TRBJ1-2, with D possibly being TRBD1 (5 bases). This TCR came from a man aged 18 to 30 in good health. This chain's CDR3 is CASSGTGASPSGYTF. In DNA, the CDR3 is TGTGCCAGCAGCGGTACAGGAGCATCCCCTTCCGGCTACACCTTC.